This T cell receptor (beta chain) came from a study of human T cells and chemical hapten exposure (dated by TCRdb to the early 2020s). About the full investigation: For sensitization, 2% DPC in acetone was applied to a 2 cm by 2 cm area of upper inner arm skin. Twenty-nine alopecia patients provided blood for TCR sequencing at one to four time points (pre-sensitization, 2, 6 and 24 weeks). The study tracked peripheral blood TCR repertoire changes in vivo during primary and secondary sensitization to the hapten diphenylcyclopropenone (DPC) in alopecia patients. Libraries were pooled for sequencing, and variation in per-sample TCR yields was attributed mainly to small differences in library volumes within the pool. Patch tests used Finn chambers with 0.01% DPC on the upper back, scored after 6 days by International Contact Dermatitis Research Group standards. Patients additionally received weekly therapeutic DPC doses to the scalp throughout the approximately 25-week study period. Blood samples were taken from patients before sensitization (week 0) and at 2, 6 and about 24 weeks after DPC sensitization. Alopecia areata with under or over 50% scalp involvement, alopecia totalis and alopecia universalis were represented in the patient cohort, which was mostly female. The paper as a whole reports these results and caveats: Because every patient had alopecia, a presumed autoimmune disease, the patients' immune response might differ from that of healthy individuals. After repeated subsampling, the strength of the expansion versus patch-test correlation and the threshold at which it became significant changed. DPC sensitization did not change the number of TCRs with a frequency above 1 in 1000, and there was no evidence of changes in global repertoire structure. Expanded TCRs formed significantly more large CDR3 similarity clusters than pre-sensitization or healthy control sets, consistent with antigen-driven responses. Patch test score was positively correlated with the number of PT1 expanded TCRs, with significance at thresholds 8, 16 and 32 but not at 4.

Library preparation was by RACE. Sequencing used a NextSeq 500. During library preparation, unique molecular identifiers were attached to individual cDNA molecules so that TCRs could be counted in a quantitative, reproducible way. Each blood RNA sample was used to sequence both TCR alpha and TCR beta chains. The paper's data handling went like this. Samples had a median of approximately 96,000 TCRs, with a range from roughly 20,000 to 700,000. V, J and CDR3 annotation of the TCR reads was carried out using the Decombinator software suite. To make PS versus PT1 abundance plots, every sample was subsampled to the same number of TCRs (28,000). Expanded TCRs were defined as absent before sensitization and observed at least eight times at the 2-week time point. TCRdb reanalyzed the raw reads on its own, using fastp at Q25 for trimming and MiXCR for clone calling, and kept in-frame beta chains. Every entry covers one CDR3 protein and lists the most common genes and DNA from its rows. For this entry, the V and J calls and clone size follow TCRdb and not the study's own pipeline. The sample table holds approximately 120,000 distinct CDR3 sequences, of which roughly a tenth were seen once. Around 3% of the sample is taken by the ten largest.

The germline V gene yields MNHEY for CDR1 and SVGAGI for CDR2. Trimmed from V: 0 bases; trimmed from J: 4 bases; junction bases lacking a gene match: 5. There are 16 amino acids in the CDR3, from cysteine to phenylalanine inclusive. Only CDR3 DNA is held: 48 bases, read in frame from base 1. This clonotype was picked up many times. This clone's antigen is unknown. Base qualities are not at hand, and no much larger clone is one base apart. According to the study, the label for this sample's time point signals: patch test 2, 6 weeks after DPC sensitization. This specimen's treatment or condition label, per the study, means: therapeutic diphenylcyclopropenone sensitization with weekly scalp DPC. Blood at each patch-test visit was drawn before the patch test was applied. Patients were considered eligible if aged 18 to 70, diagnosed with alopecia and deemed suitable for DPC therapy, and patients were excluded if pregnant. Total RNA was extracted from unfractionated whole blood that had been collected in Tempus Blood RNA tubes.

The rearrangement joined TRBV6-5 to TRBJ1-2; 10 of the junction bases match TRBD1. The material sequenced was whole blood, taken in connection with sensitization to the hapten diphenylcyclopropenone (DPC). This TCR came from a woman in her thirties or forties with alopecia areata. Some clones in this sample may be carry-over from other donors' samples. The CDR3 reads CASSYSRTGGGYGYTF. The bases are TGTGCCAGCAGTTACTCGCGGACAGGGGGTGGCTATGGCTACACCTTC.